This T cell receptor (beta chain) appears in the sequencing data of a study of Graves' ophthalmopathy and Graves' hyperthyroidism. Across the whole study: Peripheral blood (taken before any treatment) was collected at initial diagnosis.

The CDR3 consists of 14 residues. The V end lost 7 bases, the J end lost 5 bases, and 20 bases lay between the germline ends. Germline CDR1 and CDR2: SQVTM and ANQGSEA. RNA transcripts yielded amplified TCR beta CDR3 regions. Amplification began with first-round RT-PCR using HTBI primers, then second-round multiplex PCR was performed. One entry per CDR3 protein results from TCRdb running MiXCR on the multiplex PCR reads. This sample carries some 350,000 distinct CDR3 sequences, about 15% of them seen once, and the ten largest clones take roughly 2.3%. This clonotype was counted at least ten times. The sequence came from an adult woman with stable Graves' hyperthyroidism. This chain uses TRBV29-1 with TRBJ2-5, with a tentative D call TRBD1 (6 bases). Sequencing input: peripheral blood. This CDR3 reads CSALRGNTGETQYF. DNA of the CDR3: TGCAGCGCTCTGAGGGGAAACACAGGGGAGACCCAGTACTTC.